This T cell receptor beta chain was recovered during a study of early T cells in non-severe SARS-CoV-2 infection. CDR3 length: 14 residues. CDR1 is KGHSH and CDR2 is LQKENI in the germline V gene. V lost 4 bases and J lost 9, with 13 bases in between. Individual cDNA molecules carried attached unique molecular identifiers. TCRdb ran MiXCR on the 5' RACE reads and lists one entry per CDR3 protein. The sample includes around 80,000 distinct CDR3 sequences, about 12% of them seen just once. Only a few counts were recorded for this clonotype. The sample comprised whole blood. The receptor was isolated from an adult who was a healthcare worker with PCR-confirmed SARS-CoV-2 infection or an uninfected control (not recorded which). V usage is TRBV18 and J usage is TRBJ1-6; a weak D match, TRBD1 (6 bases). Written as DNA, the CDR3 is TGTGCCAGCTCACTCCAGGGGCCCACTTCACCCCTCCACTTT. As protein: CASSLQGPTSPLHF.